This is a list of T cell receptor beta chains from one sample in a study of tumor-infiltrating lymphocytes in primary liver carcinoma. TCRdb independently ran MiXCR on the multiplex PCR reads; one entry per CDR3 protein. Of 300,000 to 350,000 distinct CDR3 sequences listed, 65% are singletons. Material: peripheral blood. The receptors stem from a man aged 35-49 years with primary liver carcinoma and hepatitis B virus infection. The CDR3 runs from the conserved cysteine through the conserved F or W. A D gene is named only where the DNA matches it firmly. For some rows the clone size is stated as once, few or many, or as a class when expanded; others skip it.

V: TRBV6-1
size: many
J: TRBJ2-3
D: TRBD2
length: 14
CDR3: CASQRELITDTQYF
DNA: TGTGCCAGCCAGCGGGAGTTGATTACAGATACGCAGTATTTT

V: TRBV5-4
size: .
J: TRBJ2-3
D: .
length: 15
CDR3: CASTIDLGGTDTQYF
DNA: TGTGCCAGCACCATTGATTTGGGGGGCACAGATACGCAGTATTTT

V: TRBV12-5
size: .
J: TRBJ2-3
D: TRBD2
length: 15
CDR3: CASGRAGDGPDTQYF
DNA: TGTGCTAGTGGCAGAGCGGGAGATGGTCCAGATACGCAGTATTTT

V: TRBV7-2
size: .
J: TRBJ2-7
D: .
length: 14
CDR3: CASSPQGGPYEQYF
DNA: TGTGCCAGCAGCCCTCAGGGTGGCCCCTACGAGCAGTACTTC

V: TRBV5-1
size: .
J: TRBJ2-1
D: TRBD2
length: 16
CDR3: CASSLVGLAGDNERFF
DNA: TGCGCCAGCAGCTTGGTCGGTTTAGCGGGGGACAATGAGCGGTTCTTC

V: TRBV6-1
size: .
J: TRBJ1-2
D: TRBD1
length: 15
CDR3: CASSVTDRLGYGYTF
DNA: TGTGCCAGCAGTGTAACGGACAGGCTGGGGTATGGCTACACCTTC

V: TRBV6-5
size: .
J: TRBJ2-2
D: TRBD1
length: 17
CDR3: CASSYRRDRENIGELFF
DNA: TGTGCCAGCAGTTACCGCCGCGACAGGGAAAACATCGGGGAGCTGTTTTTT

V: TRBV18
size: few
J: TRBJ2-5
D: .
length: 13
CDR3: CASSPQGRETQYF
DNA: TGTGCCAGCTCACCACAGGGAAGAGAGACCCAGTACTTC

V: TRBV14
size: .
J: TRBJ1-1
D: .
length: 14
CDR3: CASSQDLMNTVAFF
DNA: TGTGCCAGCAGCCAAGATCTAATGAACACTGTAGCTTTCTTT

V: TRBV29-1
size: few
J: TRBJ2-2
D: TRBD1
length: 14
CDR3: CSVRGQGDTGELFF
DNA: TGCAGCGTTAGGGGACAGGGCGACACCGGGGAGCTGTTTTTT

V: TRBV10-3
size: few
J: TRBJ1-6
D: .
length: 14
CDR3: CAISSQDNNSPLHF
DNA: TGTGCCATCAGTTCCCAGGACAACAATTCACCCCTCCACTTT

V: TRBV4-3
size: many
J: TRBJ1-5
D: .
length: 15
CDR3: CASSSVAYSNQPQHF
DNA: TGCGCCAGCAGCAGTGTGGCGTATAGCAATCAGCCCCAGCATTTT

V: TRBV11-2
size: many
J: TRBJ2-7
D: .
length: 14
CDR3: CASSLLEDSYEQYF
DNA: TGTGCCAGCAGCTTACTCGAGGACTCCTACGAGCAGTACTTC

V: TRBV5-1
size: .
J: TRBJ2-1
D: TRBD2
length: 15
CDR3: CASSYLAGGYNEQFF
DNA: TGCGCCAGCAGCTATTTAGCGGGAGGCTACAATGAGCAGTTCTTC

V: TRBV10-3
size: once
J: TRBJ2-7
D: TRBD1
length: 17
CDR3: CVISESQGQRSSYERYF
DNA: TGTGTCATCAGTGAGTCGCAGGGACAGAGATCCTCCTACGAGCGGTACTTC

V: TRBV28
size: .
J: TRBJ1-2
D: .
length: 16
CDR3: CASTLGDLPSLYGYTF
DNA: TGTGCCAGCACATTGGGGGACCTCCCCTCTCTCTATGGCTACACCTTC

V: TRBV4-2
size: .
J: TRBJ1-2
D: .
length: 14
CDR3: CASSQDIGPYGYTF
DNA: TGTGCCAGCAGCCAAGACATAGGTCCCTATGGCTACACCTTC

V: TRBV11-2
size: .
J: TRBJ2-7
D: TRBD2
length: 16
CDR3: CASSLVSGGTIYKQYF
DNA: TGTGCCAGCAGCTTAGTTTCGGGAGGAACAATCTACAAGCAGTACTTC

V: TRBV11-2
size: .
J: TRBJ2-4
D: .
length: 16
CDR3: CVSTLRDAIAKNIQYF
DNA: TGTGTCAGCACCCTAAGGGACGCCATAGCCAAAAACATTCAGTACTTC

V: TRBV7-9
size: few
J: TRBJ2-7
D: .
length: 12
CDR3: CASSPTPLEQYF
DNA: TGTGCCAGCAGCCCCACGCCTCTCGAGCAGTACTTC

V: TRBV11-2
size: .
J: TRBJ2-3
D: TRBD2
length: 16
CDR3: CASSLVSRLAKRYAVF
DNA: TGTGCCAGCAGCTTAGTTTCCCGACTAGCAAAAAGATACGCAGTATTT

V: TRBV29-1
size: .
J: TRBJ2-1
D: .
length: 13
CDR3: CNVDPSSETEQFF
DNA: TGCAACGTTGACCCGAGTAGCGAGACTGAGCAATTCTTC

V: TRBV11-2
size: .
J: TRBJ2-2
D: TRBD2
length: 20
CDR3: CPSSNYPGLAGGAPTWELFF
DNA: TGTCCCAGCAGCAATTACCCGGGACTAGCGGGAGGGGCCCCCACCTGGGAGCTGTTTTTT

V: TRBV4-2
size: .
J: TRBJ2-1
D: TRBD2
length: 16
CDR3: CASSRELGREYNEQFF
DNA: TGTGCCAGCAGCCGAGAGTTAGGGCGGGAGTACAATGAGCAGTTCTTC

V: TRBV5-4
size: .
J: TRBJ2-5
D: TRBD2
length: 14
CDR3: CASSGAGTMDTQYF
DNA: TGTGCCAGCAGCGGAGCCGGGACTATGGACACCCAGTACTTC

V: TRBV6-5
size: .
J: TRBJ2-2
D: TRBD1
length: 17
CDR3: CASSFDSTGANTGELFF
DNA: TGTGCCAGCAGTTTCGACTCGACAGGGGCGAACACCGGGGAGCTGTTTTTT

V: TRBV30
size: once
J: TRBJ2-7
D: TRBD1
length: 13
CDR3: CAWSPGQNTEHYF
DNA: TGTGCCTGGAGCCCGGGACAGAATACCGAGCACTACTTC

V: TRBV5-6
size: once
J: TRBJ1-1
D: TRBD1
length: 17
CDR3: CASSTKLLGQIISEAFF
DNA: TGTGCCAGCAGCACAAAACTGCTGGGACAGATAATCTCTGAAGCTTTCTTT

V: TRBV6-5
size: .
J: TRBJ2-7
D: TRBD1
length: 14
CDR3: CASSWTGLGYEQYF
DNA: TGTGCCAGCAGTTGGACAGGGCTGGGCTACGAGCAGTACTTC

V: TRBV9
size: .
J: TRBJ2-2
D: .
length: 16
CDR3: CASSAGILGNTGELFF
DNA: TGTGCCAGCAGCGCCGGGATTCTGGGGAACACCGGGGAGCTGTTTTTT

V: TRBV12-3/TRBV12-4
size: .
J: TRBJ1-1
D: TRBD1
length: 11
CDR3: CASTVGQGAFF
DNA: TGTGCCAGCACCGTGGGACAGGGGGCTTTCTTT

V: TRBV10-3
size: .
J: TRBJ1-5
D: .
length: 11
CDR3: CAISLNQPQHF
DNA: TGTGCCATCAGTCTAAATCAGCCCCAGCATTTT

V: TRBV11-2
size: medium-sized
J: TRBJ1-1
D: .
length: 14
CDR3: CASSSGRMTTEAFF
DNA: TGTGCCAGCAGCTCCGGACGGATGACCACTGAAGCTTTCTTT

V: TRBV2
size: .
J: TRBJ1-1
D: .
length: 11
CDR3: CASSPTALTFF
DNA: TGTGCCAGCAGCCCGACCGCTTTAACTTTCTTT

V: TRBV11-2
size: .
J: TRBJ2-1
D: .
length: 14
CDR3: CASDSLAEVNEQFF
DNA: TGTGCCAGCGACTCCTTAGCGGAAGTCAATGAGCAGTTCTTC

V: TRBV29-1
size: .
J: TRBJ2-2
D: .
length: 15
CDR3: CSVEDVRGHIGELSF
DNA: TGCAGCGTTGAAGATGTGAGGGGACACATCGGGGAGCTGTCTTTT

V: TRBV4-1
size: .
J: TRBJ1-3
D: .
length: 15
CDR3: CASSQKGSSGNTIYF
DNA: TGCGCCAGCAGCCAAAAAGGGAGCTCTGGAAACACCATATATTTT

V: TRBV11-2
size: .
J: TRBJ2-1
D: TRBD1
length: 13
CDR3: CASSFRTGGGSFF
DNA: TGTGCCAGTAGCTTTAGGACAGGGGGCGGGTCGTTCTTC

V: TRBV24-1
size: .
J: TRBJ2-1
D: TRBD1
length: 15
CDR3: CATSEPWTGGNEQFF
DNA: TGTGCCACCAGCGAGCCTTGGACAGGGGGCAATGAGCAGTTCTTC

V: TRBV7-9
size: .
J: TRBJ2-6
D: .
length: 18
CDR3: CASSLVWGALLRVNVLTF
DNA: TGTGCCAGCAGCTTAGTCTGGGGGGCACTACTACGCGTAAACGTCCTGACTTTC

V: TRBV11-2
size: .
J: TRBJ2-1
D: TRBD1
length: 16
CDR3: CASSSTGTGNYNEHFF
DNA: TGTGCCAGCAGCTCAACGGGGACAGGGAACTACAATGAGCATTTCTTC

V: TRBV7-2
size: .
J: TRBJ1-1
D: .
length: 15
CDR3: CASSLFGLGPAEAFF
DNA: TGTGCCAGCAGCTTATTCGGTCTGGGCCCAGCTGAAGCTTTCTTT

V: TRBV28
size: few
J: TRBJ2-3
D: .
length: 13
CDR3: CASETPSRDTQYF
DNA: TGTGCCAGTGAGACTCCCTCCCGAGATACGCAGTATTTT

V: TRBV4-3
size: once
J: TRBJ2-2
D: .
length: 13
CDR3: CASSQGGDGELSF
DNA: TGCGCCAGCAGCCAGGGTGGCGACGGGGAGCTGTCTTTT

V: TRBV11-2
size: .
J: TRBJ1-1
D: .
length: 12
CDR3: CASSPQGNEAPF
DNA: TGTGCCAGCAGCCCCCAGGGGAATGAAGCTCCCTTT

V: TRBV6-6
size: few
J: TRBJ1-1
D: .
length: 16
CDR3: CASSRNPGQKNTEAFF
DNA: TGTGCCAGCAGTCGAAACCCGGGACAAAAAAACACTGAAGCTTTCTTT

V: TRBV29-1
size: many
J: TRBJ2-5
D: .
length: 12
CDR3: CSVDLGRETQYF
DNA: TGCAGCGTTGATCTGGGGCGAGAGACCCAGTACTTC

V: TRBV28
size: .
J: TRBJ2-7
D: TRBD1
length: 12
CDR3: CANPTGFHEQYF
DNA: TGTGCCAACCCGACAGGGTTCCACGAGCAGTACTTC

V: TRBV7-8
size: .
J: TRBJ2-7
D: .
length: 13
CDR3: CAGSLGVAYEQYF
DNA: TGTGCCGGCAGCTTAGGTGTAGCTTACGAGCAGTACTTC

V: TRBV11-1
size: .
J: TRBJ2-7
D: .
length: 13
CDR3: CANILSPPSEQYF
DNA: TGTGCCAACATCTTAAGTCCCCCTAGCGAGCAGTACTTC

V: TRBV6-5
size: many
J: TRBJ2-3
D: .
length: 13
CDR3: CASGAGGTDTQYF
DNA: TGTGCCAGCGGAGCTGGGGGCACAGATACGCAGTATTTT

V: TRBV4-2
size: many
J: TRBJ2-3
D: TRBD1
length: 16
CDR3: CASSQDWQGALDTQYF
DNA: TGTGCCAGCAGCCAAGATTGGCAGGGGGCCTTGGATACGCAGTATTTT

V: TRBV4-2
size: many
J: TRBJ2-1
D: TRBD2
length: 16
CDR3: CASSQAAAGLYNEQFF
DNA: TGTGCCAGCAGCCAAGCGGCAGCGGGACTTTACAATGAGCAGTTCTTC

V: TRBV6-1
size: .
J: TRBJ2-7
D: .
length: 14
CDR3: CASLPQPLRYEQYF
DNA: TGTGCCAGCCTCCCCCAGCCCCTCCGCTACGAGCAGTACTTC

V: TRBV5-1
size: .
J: TRBJ2-3
D: .
length: 14
CDR3: CASSPGTITDTQYF
DNA: TGCGCCAGCAGCCCCGGGACAATCACAGATACGCAGTATTTT